The 13 T cell receptor beta chains below all came from one sample that was sequenced in a study of T cell changes during pregnancy in multiple sclerosis. TCRdb's copy holds only in-frame clones and misses some; the assay was immunoSEQ multiplex PCR. The sample holds some 54,000 clones, 93% seen once. The source material was peripheral blood, sampled after pregnancy. Receptors were obtained from a female donor with multiple sclerosis, enrolled in a pregnancy study.

This chain uses TRBV7-8 with TRBJ2-7, with a possible D match to TRBD2 (5 bases). Germline V gives CDR1 SGHVS, CDR2 FQNEAQ. The V end was cut by 5 bases, the J end by 0 bases, with 17 bases between. CDR3 size: 16 residues. CDR3 bases: TGTGCCAGCAGCCCGGGCAGGAGGTATGTCTCCTACGAGCAGTACTTC. As protein: CASSPGRRYVSYEQYF.

The chain carries TRBV11-3 and TRBJ2-7; the match to TRBD1 covers 10 bases. J gave up 5 bases and V 5 bases, and 6 bases lay outside the gene matches. The V gene's germline CDR1 is SGHNT and CDR2 YENEEA. CDR3 length: 14 amino acids. The CDR3 here is CASSPGQGSDEQYF. The CDR3 DNA reads TGTGCCAGCAGCCCGGGACAGGGGTCGGACGAGCAGTACTTC.

The chain joins TRBV5-6 to TRBJ1-2; D gene unclear. Germline CDR1 reads SGHDT; CDR2 reads YYEEEE. Deletions cut 4 bases from V and 2 bases from J, with 18 bases between. The CDR3 has 16 residues. In DNA, the CDR3 is TGTGCCAGCAGCCCGGGGAGCCGGACCTCCAACTATGGCTACACCTTC. It encodes CASSPGSRTSNYGYTF.

The rearrangement links TRBV4-3 to TRBJ2-7, with 7 bases that match TRBD2. The length of the CDR3 is 17 residues. The V segment lost 1 base and the J segment 4 bases; nucleotides outside the gene matches: 13. Looked up from germline, CDR1 is LGHNA and CDR2 is YSLEER. The CDR3 nucleotides are TGCGCCAGCAGCCAAGCGGGCGGGAGTAGGTTCAGGTACGAGCAGTACTTC. Its translation: CASSQAGGSRFRYEQYF.

This rearrangement joins TRBV28 to TRBJ2-7; no clear D. Germline lookup yields CDR1 MDHEN and CDR2 SYDVKM. This CDR3 is built from 15 residues. V lost 1 base to trimming and J lost 5 bases, with 15 bases between them. The CDR3 DNA sequence: TGTGCCAGCAGTTTATTTAGCCGGCTGCGTGACGAGCAGTACTTC. Translation: CASSLFSRLRDEQYF.

The V call is TRBV29-1, the J call TRBJ2-3; 12 bases are shared with TRBD2. The germline CDR1 and CDR2 sequences are SQVTM and ANQGSEA. Unmatched junction bases numbered 3, after V lost 5 bases and J lost 3 bases. The CDR3 totals 14 residues. CDR3 DNA: TGCAGCGTTAAGACTAGCGGGAGTACAGATACGCAGTATTTT. It specifies CSVKTSGSTDTQYF.

The J gene is TRBJ2-7, the V gene TRBV6-6, with 7 bases lining up with TRBD2. Germline-derived CDR1 and CDR2 are MNHNY and SVGAGI (reference sequence). The ends lost 7 bases at V and 4 bases at J; junction bases unmatched: 7. The CDR3 has 13 amino acids. CDR3 nucleotides: TGTGCCAGCACCGGACTAGTTAGTTACGAGCAGTACTTC. It codes for CASTGLVSYEQYF.

This clone was picked up one time. The chain carries TRBV11-3 and TRBJ2-5; 9 positions agree with TRBD1. Germline V gene lookup returns CDR1 SGHNT and CDR2 YENEEA. This CDR3 has 13 residues. The V and J ends lost 5 bases and 9 bases, in that order; junction bases with no gene match: 7. CDR3 protein: CASSAGTGFPQYF. The CDR3, as DNA: TGTGCCAGCAGCGCCGGGACAGGGTTTCCCCAGTACTTC.

The chain couples TRBV15 to TRBJ2-1, with D possibly TRBD2 on 6 matching bases. The V gene lost 7 bases and the J gene lost 2 bases, with 12 bases spanning the gap. The CDR3 loop spans 14 amino acids. The germline V gene has CDR1 LNHNV and CDR2 YYDKDF (reference sequence). The CDR3, as DNA: TGTGCCACCACGGGGGAGAGCCCCTACAATGAGCAGTTCTTC. The encoded protein is CATTGESPYNEQFF.

V usage is TRBV5-1 and J usage is TRBJ2-1; TRBD1 matches 8 bases. The CDR3 length is 16 residues. With V trimmed by 4 bases and J by 3 bases, 9 bases remained unmatched. The germline gives CDR1 SGHRS, CDR2 YFSETQ. The DNA for the CDR3 is TGCGCCAGCAGCCCCCGGACAGGGCAAGTCTACAATGAGCAGTTCTTC. Amino acid sequence: CASSPRTGQVYNEQFF.

The chain carries TRBV4-2 and TRBJ2-7; 8 nucleotides agree with TRBD2. Germline trimming cut 4 bases from V and 0 bases from J; bases unmatched to any gene: 5. This CDR3 comprises 15 residues. The germline CDR1 and CDR2 sequences are LGHNA and YNFKEQ. The CDR3: CASSPRLASSYEQYF. In DNA, the CDR3 is TGTGCCAGCAGCCCCCGACTAGCGAGCTCCTACGAGCAGTACTTC.

This chain uses TRBV7-2 with TRBJ2-5, with 10 bases identical to TRBD2. The germline gives CDR1 SGHTA, CDR2 FQGNSA. This CDR3 has 17 amino acids. V gave up 8 bases and J gave up 1 base; unmatched junction bases: 13. The CDR3 region has the DNA TGTGCCAGCTCCTTCGGCCTAGCGGGAGTAGGCCAAGAGACCCAGTACTTC. Translation: CASSFGLAGVGQETQYF.

The chain links TRBV9 to TRBJ1-3; TRBD1 is a possible D gene (5 bases). The ends were cut back, 3 bases at V and 2 bases at J, with 12 bases in the middle. Germline CDR1 and CDR2: SGDLS and YYNGEE. The CDR3 extends over 15 amino acids. Here the CDR3 reads CASSDQGSTGNTIYF. CDR3 DNA: TGTGCCAGCAGCGATCAGGGTAGTACTGGAAACACCATATATTTT.